This TCR beta chain appears in the sequencing data of a study of blood T cell repertoires in COVID-19 (dated by TCRdb to the early 2020s). In terms of the full investigation: The collaborator samples originated in the United States, Italy and Spain and spanned the acute and convalescent phases of COVID-19. Where HLA class I and class II types were available, the types were taken from metadata supplied by the sample provider, not from assay-based typing. The repertoires were made available in a free public database intended to serve as a resource for research on the immune response to SARS-CoV-2. The prospective study material was composed of cDNA or gDNA derived from T cells, B-cell-depleted T cells, or PBMCs. Subjects who had been exposed to COVID-19, were actively infected with it, or had recovered from it provided the deeply sampled blood TCRbeta repertoires that made up the dataset. The samples were drawn from two sources: the first 160 participants of the ongoing ImmuneRACE study, and 1,200 or so subjects contributed by 6 global collaborators. The sample metadata nearly always contained a de-identified subject ID, COVID-19 status, age in years and sex. What the research found in general, with its limitations: Clinical and demographic metadata were provided uncurated, with the amount varying by source and participant.

In the case of this clone: What this receptor recognizes is not known. No base quality information exists; no much larger clone differs at one position.

TCRbeta CDR3 regions were amplified from genomic DNA by means of the immunoSEQ Assay, a bias-controlled multiplex PCR. The authors' analysis ran thus. Nucleated cell counts per sample were estimated from amplification of reference gene primers within the assay. To quantify the absolute abundance of each unique TCRbeta CDR3 rearrangement, sequence reads were collapsed and filtered. For each sample, productive Simpson clonality was calculated as the square root of Simpson's diversity index over productive rearrangements. The table comes from immuneACCESS by way of TCRdb, which keeps in-frame sequences with V and J called. Part of the clones is missing from these tables; in studies checked, under half for an unresolved V gene and the rest for unknown reasons. V and J calls and clone size come straight from that table; D and trimming were deduced from the DNA. This sample is represented by 260,000 or so clones; about nine tenths of them were singletons. Roughly 16% of the sample comes from the top ten.

The germline V gene (reference sequence) supplies CDR1 LNHDA and CDR2 SQIVND. V and J are truncated by 4 bases and 6 bases respectively, leaving an intervening sequence of 16 bases. The CDR3 contains 14 residues, cysteine and phenylalanine counted. Only the CDR3 DNA stays, 42 bases, in frame from base 1. Participants in the prospective study were aged about 18 to 89 years, lived in 24 United States geographic areas, and enrolled through a virtual design. In the prospective study, cohorts were assigned on the basis of participant-reported clinical history obtained from a screening survey and a study questionnaire. For ImmuneRACE Cohort 3, a participant was defined as recovered based on two consecutive negative NP/OP PCR tests, clearance by a healthcare professional, or resolution of symptoms. In the prospective study, whole blood, serum and a nasopharyngeal or oropharyngeal swab were collected from each participant by mobile phlebotomists. Additional blood draws and questionnaires over an approximately 2-month period could optionally be provided by prospective study participants. Prospective study blood samples were shipped either frozen or at room temperature before DNA extraction.

Material: PBMCs or T cells enriched from blood (not recorded which). Rearrangement joined TRBV19 to TRBJ2-7; a tentative D call is TRBD2 (5 bases match). This clonotype was sampled from a man aged 18 to 29 who had recovered from COVID-19. CDR3 sequence: CASSTLGSRSEQYF. The DNA reads as follows: TGTGCCAGTAGTACCCTGGGGAGCCGGAGCGAGCAGTACTTC.